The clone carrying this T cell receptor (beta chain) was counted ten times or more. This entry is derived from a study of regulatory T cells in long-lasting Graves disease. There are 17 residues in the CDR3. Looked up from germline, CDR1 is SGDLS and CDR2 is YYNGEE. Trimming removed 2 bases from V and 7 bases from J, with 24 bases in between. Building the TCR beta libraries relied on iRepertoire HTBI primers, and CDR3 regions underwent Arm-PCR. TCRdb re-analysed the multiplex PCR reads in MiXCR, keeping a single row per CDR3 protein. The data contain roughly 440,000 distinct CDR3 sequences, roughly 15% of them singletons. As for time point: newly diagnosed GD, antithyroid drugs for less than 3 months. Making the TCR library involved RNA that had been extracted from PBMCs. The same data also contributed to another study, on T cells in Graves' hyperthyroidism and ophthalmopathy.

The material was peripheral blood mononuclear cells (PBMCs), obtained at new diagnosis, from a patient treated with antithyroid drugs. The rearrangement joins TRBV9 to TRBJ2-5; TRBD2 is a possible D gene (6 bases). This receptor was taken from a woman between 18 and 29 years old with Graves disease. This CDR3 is CASSVGSGLRDLGTQYF. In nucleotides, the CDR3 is TGTGCCAGCAGCGTCGGTTCTGGACTAAGGGACCTAGGGACCCAGTACTTC.